Presented here are 15 T cell receptor beta chains from one specimen sequenced in a study of identical twins (dated by TCRdb to 2016 to 2017). The library came from 5' RACE. Sequencer: Illumina HiSeq 2000. Using fastp at Q25 and MiXCR, TCRdb reprocessed the public reads and kept productive beta chains. Entries that share a CDR3 protein sequence are merged under the most common genes and DNA. This sample is represented by about 480,000 distinct CDR3 sequences; 14% of them were singletons. The ten largest clones represent more than 0.5% of the sample. These same data were also listed under a study on yellow fever vaccine responses in identical twins.

Sequenced input: CD4+ T cells sorted from blood. These receptors were obtained from a woman in her late teens or twenties in good health.

This clonotype was counted a few times. V and J are TRBV27 and TRBJ2-2; no clear D. This CDR3 spans 15 amino acids. The V gene's germline CDR1 is MNHEY and CDR2 SMNVEV (reference sequence). V was clipped by 3 bases and J by 2 bases, with 10 bases between them. DNA of the CDR3: TGTGCCAGCAGTTTTTGGCCAGCTAACACCGGGGAGCTGTTTTTT. It translates to CASSFWPANTGELFF.

CDR3 DNA: TGCGCCAGCAGCCCTGATGGGGGGCGAAACACCGGGGAGCTGTTTTTT. The encoded protein is CASSPDGGRNTGELFF. The rearrangement joins TRBV5-1 to TRBJ2-2; possibly TRBD1 or TRBD2 for D (6 bases each). Germline assignment: CDR1 SGHRS and CDR2 YFSETQ. V was pared by 4 bases and J by 2 bases, with 15 bases between. The CDR3 consists of 16 residues.

This clonotype was picked up a small number of times. This may come from a read error, since a much larger clone is one base off. In DNA form, the CDR3 reads TGTGCCAGCAGCCACACTTCCTACGAGCAGTACTTC. Translated: CASSHTSYEQYF. V gene TRBV7-9 combines with J gene TRBJ2-7; no reliable D call. Trimming took off 5 bases at V and 1 base at J, with 6 bases between the two ends. CDR3 length: 12 amino acids. The V gene's germline CDR1 is SEHNR and CDR2 FQNEAQ (reference sequence). The full variable domain, completed using reference TRBV7-9 and TRBJ2-7, is DTGVSQNPRHKITKRGQNVTFRCDPISEHNRLYWYRQTLGQGPEFLTYFQNEAQLEKSRLLSDRFSAERPKGSFSTLEIQRTEQGDSAMYLCASSHTSYEQYFGPGTRLTVT.

The rearrangement links TRBV20-1 to TRBJ2-3; D not resolved. Deletions cut 4 bases from V and 0 bases from J, with 14 bases between. The CDR3 contains 15 residues. The germline V gene encodes CDR1 DFQATT and CDR2 SNEGSKA (reference sequence). The CDR3 protein is CSANRGRGSTDTQYF. For the CDR3, the DNA is TGCAGTGCTAACAGAGGTCGTGGTAGCACAGATACGCAGTATTTT.

V and J are TRBV28 and TRBJ2-7, with a tentative D call TRBD2 (5 bases). Trimming stripped 5 bases from V and 0 bases from J, with 20 bases between. Germline loops: CDR1 MDHEN, CDR2 SYDVKM. This CDR3 region has 17 residues. CDR3 protein: CASSGVGVIGDSYEQYF. The CDR3 DNA reads as TGTGCCAGCAGTGGGGTGGGTGTGATCGGGGACTCCTACGAGCAGTACTTC.

There are many counts of this clonotype. The chain combines TRBV7-8 with TRBJ1-1, with 7 nucleotides matching TRBD1. The CDR3 contains 16 residues. Germline V lookup: CDR1 SGHVS, CDR2 FQNEAQ. V shed 5 bases and J 0 bases; nucleotides not matched to a gene: 9. The CDR3 spells CASSPTGRHMNTEAFF. CDR3 bases: TGTGCCAGCAGCCCGACAGGGAGACACATGAACACTGAAGCTTTCTTT.

This clonotype was detected only a few times. The V call is TRBV12-3 or TRBV12-4, the J call TRBJ1-1, with D possibly matching TRBD1 (5 bases). V gave up 2 bases and J gave up 7 bases, with 11 bases separating them. The CDR3 totals 13 residues. CDR3 in amino acids: CASSLIRDGEAFF. CDR3 coding DNA: TGTGCCAGCAGTTTAATCCGGGACGGTGAAGCTTTCTTT.

The CDR3 DNA reads as TGTGCCAGCAGTCCCGAGACAGACACCTACGAGCAGTACTTC. This encodes CASSPETDTYEQYF. The chain employs TRBV6-1 and TRBJ2-7, with D perhaps matching TRBD1 (5 bases). The CDR3 length is 14 residues. The germline V and J ends were trimmed by 5 bases and 2 bases, with 13 bases remaining between them. The germline CDR1 and CDR2 sequences are MNHNS and SASEGT.

This sequence joins TRBV10-3 and TRBJ2-2; a possible D gene is TRBD2 (6 bases). The CDR3 covers 14 residues. Germline CDR1 ENHRY, CDR2 SYGVKD. Trimming removed 6 bases from V and 0 bases from J, with 8 bases in between. CDR3 loop: CAIRSGANTGELFF. CDR3 nucleotides: TGTGCCATCAGATCGGGGGCGAACACCGGGGAGCTGTTTTTT.

The chain carries TRBV5-5 and TRBJ2-5; TRBD1 matches 7 bases. Trimming removed 3 bases from V and 5 bases from J; junction bases left unmatched: 1. Per germline, CDR1 SGHKS and CDR2 YYEKEE (reference sequence). CDR3 length: 12 amino acids. The CDR3 protein is CASSSTGETQYF. CDR3 coding DNA: TGTGCCAGCAGCTCGACAGGGGAGACCCAGTACTTC.

The chain recombines TRBV14 with TRBJ2-1; maybe TRBD1 (5 bases). The germline V and J ends were trimmed by 0 bases and 2 bases, with 11 bases remaining between them. This CDR3 is 16 amino acids long. Germline V gene data show CDR1 as SGHDN and CDR2 as FVKESK. The CDR3 region is CASSQERQRPYNEQFF. CDR3 sequence (DNA): TGTGCCAGCAGCCAAGAGCGACAGAGACCCTACAATGAGCAGTTCTTC. Looking up the rest from reference TRBV14 and TRBJ2-1 gives the full variable domain: EAGVTQFPSHSVIEKGQTVTLRCDPISGHDNLYWYRRVMGKEIKFLLHFVKESKQDESGMPNNRFLAERTGGTYSTLKVQPAELEDSGVYFCASSQERQRPYNEQFFGPGTRLTVL.

The chain uses TRBV28 and TRBJ2-1, with TRBD1 matching over 11 bases. The V gene's germline CDR1 is MDHEN and CDR2 SYDVKM. The V gene end was trimmed by 7 bases and the J gene end by 9 bases; junction bases not matched to a gene: 8. The CDR3 is 14 residues long. Written as DNA, the CDR3 is TGTGCCAGCACCGGGACAGGGGGAAGGAGTGAGCAGTTCTTC. Translated, it gives CASTGTGGRSEQFF.

J is TRBJ1-5 and V is TRBV6-2 or TRBV6-3; 7 nucleotides agree with TRBD1. V lost 2 bases and J lost 1; bases outside the gene matches: 11. There are 18 residues in the CDR3. Germline CDR1 reads MNHEY; CDR2 reads SVGEGT. The CDR3 region has the DNA TGTGCCAGCAGTTACCCCGTCGACAGGGCCTCGAGCAATCAGCCCCAGCATTTT. It translates to CASSYPVDRASSNQPQHF.

The rearrangement uses TRBV5-1 and TRBJ1-3; no reliable D call. CDR1 and CDR2 (germline): SGHRS, YFSETQ. The CDR3 extends over 14 amino acids. V shed 4 bases and J shed 4 bases, with 12 bases lying between them. In nucleotides, the CDR3 is TGCGCCAGCAGCGACCGAGGACGAGGAAACACCATATATTTT. Its protein product is CASSDRGRGNTIYF. The variable domain in full, completed from reference TRBV5-1 and TRBJ1-3, reads KAGVTQTPRYLIKTRGQQVTLSCSPISGHRSVSWYQQTPGQGLQFLFEYFSETQRNKGNFPGRFSGRQFSNSRSEMNVSTLELGDSALYLCASSDRGRGNTIYFGEGSWLTVV.

Written as DNA, the CDR3 is TGTGCCACCAGCAGGAACAGGGGAGGGGTCAATCAGCCCCAGCATTTT. It specifies CATSRNRGGVNQPQHF. V and J are TRBV15 and TRBJ1-5; 7 bases map to TRBD1. CDR1 LNHNV and CDR2 YYDKDF come from the germline V gene (reference sequence). CDR3 length equals 16 residues. With V trimmed by 3 bases and J by 3 bases, 8 bases remained unmatched.